The 10 T cell receptor beta chains below were found in one sample sequenced in a study of blood T cells in healthy people across ages. Sample-barcoded 5' priming and a J-beta primer mix drove a second PCR of roughly 7 to 11 cycles. TCRdb processed the 5' RACE reads anew with MiXCR; each CDR3 protein has one entry. Here the sample spans about 1.4 million distinct CDR3 sequences, roughly 60% being singletons. Sequencing was performed on blood. The receptors here all came from a man younger than 30 in good health.

This clonotype was picked up a small number of times. This chain joins TRBV7-8 and TRBJ1-2; D not certain. Deletions cut 5 bases from V and 6 bases from J, with 16 bases between. CDR1 SGHVS and CDR2 FQNEAQ come from the germline V gene. The CDR3 has 14 amino acids. In DNA form, the CDR3 reads TGTGCCAGCAGCCCCGAAGGGCTTGGAAATGGCTACACCTTC. It specifies CASSPEGLGNGYTF. Combining the CDR3 with reference TRBV7-8 and TRBJ1-2 gives the whole variable domain GAGVSQSPRYKVAKRGQDVALRCDPISGHVSLFWYQQALGQGPEFLTYFQNEAQLDKSGLPSDRFFAERPEGSVSTLKIQRTQQEDSAVYLCASSPEGLGNGYTFGSGTRLTVV.

The genes are TRBV12-5 and TRBJ2-2; D is unresolved. Per germline, CDR1 LGHNT and CDR2 FRNRAP. The CDR3 contains 16 residues. V was shortened by 1 base and J by 7 bases, with 16 bases between the two germline ends. CDR3 nucleotides: TGTGCTAGTGGTTTGGCCACGGGTCGCTGGGACGGGGAGCTGTTTTTT. It is translated as CASGLATGRWDGELFF.

The gene calls are TRBV4-2 and TRBJ1-5, with 7 bases identical to TRBD1. V dropped 3 bases and J dropped 7; count of bases not matched to a gene: 12. This CDR3 is built from 16 residues. Germline V gene sequence: CDR1 LGHNA, CDR2 YNFKEQ. The CDR3 bases are TGTGCCAGCAGCCACGCGCAGGGGGACACCCTGCAGCCCCAGCATTTT. Residues: CASSHAQGDTLQPQHF.

The chain uses TRBV3-1 and TRBJ1-2, with D possibly being TRBD1 (6 bases). Trimming cost V 0 bases and J 1 base, with 9 bases left between them. Per germline, CDR1 LGHDT and CDR2 YNNKEL (reference sequence). The CDR3 runs 15 residues. The CDR3 region is CASSQDGGSNYGYTF. The CDR3 coding sequence is TGTGCCAGCAGCCAAGACGGGGGCAGTAACTATGGCTACACCTTC.

J is TRBJ2-5 and V is TRBV29-1; 7 positions agree with TRBD1. The J call may be in error: the DNA end matches TRBJ2-1 better. CDR1 is SQVTM and CDR2 is ANQGSEA in the germline V gene. The CDR3 length is 12 residues. Here the CDR3 reads CSVETGSETQFF. CDR3 nucleotide sequence: TGCAGCGTTGAGACAGGGTCAGAGACCCAGTTCTTC.

The CDR3 coding sequence is TGTGCCAGCAGTTACTCCCTTCTGCCGGGCACTGGGGCCAACGTCCTGACTTTC. The encoded protein is CASSYSLLPGTGANVLTF. This chain links TRBV6-2 or TRBV6-3 with TRBJ2-6; D remains ambiguous. V was pared by 0 bases and J by 2 bases, with 14 bases between. The CDR3 runs to 18 residues. Looked up from germline, CDR1 is MNHEY and CDR2 is SVGEGT.

The V gene is TRBV20-1, the J gene TRBJ2-7; the match to TRBD2 covers 8 bases. This CDR3 has 13 amino acids. V lost 3 bases, J lost 5 bases, and 6 bases stayed unmatched. CDR1 and CDR2 from the germline V gene are DFQATT and SNEGSKA (reference sequence). CDR3 sequence (DNA): TGCAGTGCTAGTAGAGGGACTAGTGACGAGCAGTACTTC. It yields the protein CSASRGTSDEQYF.

The V and J genes are TRBV7-2 and TRBJ2-1; 9 positions match TRBD2. CDR3 length: 15 amino acids. Trimming removed 3 bases from V and 4 bases from J; junction bases left unmatched: 4. Germline CDR1 is SGHTA and CDR2 is FQGNSA. The DNA of the CDR3 is TGTGCCAGCAGCTTGACGCGGGGGGGATACAATGAGCAGTTCTTC. Translating gives CASSLTRGGYNEQFF.

V is TRBV7-2 and J is TRBJ2-1; TRBD1 is a possible D gene (5 bases). The CDR3 extends over 15 amino acids. Germline CDR1 and CDR2: SGHTA and FQGNSA. The ends were cut back, 5 bases at V and 7 bases at J, with 18 bases in the middle. The chain's CDR3 is CASSPQRQLRNEQFF. CDR3 nucleotides: TGTGCCAGCAGCCCTCAAAGACAGTTGCGGAATGAGCAGTTCTTC. Drawing the rest from reference TRBV7-2 and TRBJ2-1, the complete variable domain is GAGVSQSPSNKVTEKGKDVELRCDPISGHTALYWYRQSLGQGLEFLIYFQGNSAPDKSGLPSDRFSAERTGGSVSTLTIQRTQQEDSAVYLCASSPQRQLRNEQFFGPGTRLTVL.

This clonotype has just a few counts. The rearrangement links TRBV12-5 to TRBJ2-5; 10 bases are a match to TRBD2. The V gene's germline CDR1 is LGHNT and CDR2 FRNRAP. The CDR3 is 16 residues long. After removal of 3 bases from V and 4 bases from J, the junction contained 8 bases not matched to a gene. The CDR3 here is CASGFFSGGIGETQYF. CDR3 DNA sequence: TGTGCTAGTGGTTTTTTTAGCGGGGGGATCGGAGAGACCCAGTACTTC.